The rows below give T cell receptor beta chains drawn from one sample of a study of response to subunit inactivated influenza vaccine. TCRdb reprocessed the RT-PCR reads with MiXCR, giving one entry per CDR3 protein. The sample includes about 780,000 distinct CDR3 sequences, roughly 18% seen only once; the top ten take 9.5% to 13%. Specimen: PBMCs from blood, collected 5 days after vaccination. These receptors were taken from a man aged 50-60 years who received an inactivated influenza vaccine. The CDR3 runs from the conserved cysteine through the conserved F or W. A D gene is named only where the DNA matches it firmly. Some rows have no size entry. The others give once, few or many, or a class for an expanded clone.

d_gene: .; abundance: .; len: 13; j_gene: TRBJ2-7; v_gene: TRBV6-6; CDR3nt: TGTGCCAGCACTCGATCCGGGAACTACGAGCAGTACTTC; CDR3aa: CASTRSGNYEQYF
d_gene: .; abundance: many; len: 11; j_gene: TRBJ2-7; v_gene: TRBV12-3/TRBV12-4; CDR3nt: TGTGCCAGCAGTCCGCGATACGAGCAGTACTTC; CDR3aa: CASSPRYEQYF
d_gene: TRBD2; abundance: .; len: 16; j_gene: TRBJ2-3; v_gene: TRBV7-8; CDR3nt: TGTGCCAGCAGCACTATAGCGGGGGCCCTAACAGATACGCAGTATTTT; CDR3aa: CASSTIAGALTDTQYF
d_gene: TRBD1; abundance: few; len: 14; j_gene: TRBJ2-2; v_gene: TRBV20-1; CDR3nt: TGCAGTGCTATCACGGGACAGGGGGTCGGGGAGCTGTTTTTT; CDR3aa: CSAITGQGVGELFF
d_gene: .; abundance: many; len: 13; j_gene: TRBJ1-1; v_gene: TRBV4-2; CDR3nt: TGTGCCACTCGCTTGGGCTGGAACACTGAAGCTTTCTTT; CDR3aa: CATRLGWNTEAFF
d_gene: .; abundance: .; len: 15; j_gene: TRBJ2-3; v_gene: TRBV6-1; CDR3nt: TGTGCCAGCAAAGGCGGGACCCGATTCACAGATACGCAGTATTTT; CDR3aa: CASKGGTRFTDTQYF
d_gene: .; abundance: .; len: 14; j_gene: TRBJ2-7; v_gene: TRBV18; CDR3nt: TGTGCCAGCTCACGGGGCAGGGAGACCCACGAGCAGTACTTC; CDR3aa: CASSRGRETHEQYF
d_gene: TRBD1; abundance: .; len: 15; j_gene: TRBJ2-5; v_gene: TRBV4-3; CDR3nt: TGCGCCAGCAGCCGTTCGGACAGGGGGTTTGAGACCCAGTACTTC; CDR3aa: CASSRSDRGFETQYF
d_gene: TRBD1; abundance: few; len: 15; j_gene: TRBJ2-2; v_gene: TRBV11-2; CDR3nt: TGTGCCAGCAGCTGGGGGACAGCCTTAGCCGGGGAGCTGTTTTTT; CDR3aa: CASSWGTALAGELFF
d_gene: .; abundance: .; len: 15; j_gene: TRBJ2-3; v_gene: TRBV3-1; CDR3nt: TGTGCCAGCAGCCAAGATGTCAGGGGGGGAGATACGCAGTATTTT; CDR3aa: CASSQDVRGGDTQYF
d_gene: .; abundance: few; len: 14; j_gene: TRBJ2-1; v_gene: TRBV4-3; CDR3nt: TGCGCCAGCAGCCAAGGGCCTTTCAGGGATGAGCAGTTCTTC; CDR3aa: CASSQGPFRDEQFF
d_gene: .; abundance: few; len: 14; j_gene: TRBJ1-1; v_gene: TRBV10-3; CDR3nt: TGTGCCATCTTCGCGGCAGGGAAAAACACTGAAGCTTTCTTT; CDR3aa: CAIFAAGKNTEAFF
d_gene: TRBD1; abundance: .; len: 18; j_gene: TRBJ1-6; v_gene: TRBV6-5; CDR3nt: TGTGCCAGCAGTTACCGAGTCCCGGGACAGCCGCCTAATTCACCCCTCCACTTT; CDR3aa: CASSYRVPGQPPNSPLHF
d_gene: TRBD2; abundance: .; len: 15; j_gene: TRBJ2-1; v_gene: TRBV20-1; CDR3nt: TGCAGTGCTAGAGATAGACTAGCTTGGGTGAGTGAGCAGTTCTTC; CDR3aa: CSARDRLAWVSEQFF
d_gene: TRBD2; abundance: .; len: 17; j_gene: TRBJ2-5; v_gene: TRBV4-1; CDR3nt: TGCGCCAGCAGCCATGGGACTAGCGGCAAACTGGGGGAGACCCAGTACTTC; CDR3aa: CASSHGTSGKLGETQYF
d_gene: .; abundance: few; len: 13; j_gene: TRBJ1-5; v_gene: TRBV20-1; CDR3nt: TGCAGTGCTAGATTGGGGTTACTTCAGCCCCAGCATTTT; CDR3aa: CSARLGLLQPQHF
d_gene: TRBD1; abundance: few; len: 14; j_gene: TRBJ2-7; v_gene: TRBV12-3/TRBV12-4; CDR3nt: TGTGCCAGCAATCAACAGGGGGCGGTATACGAGCAGTACTTC; CDR3aa: CASNQQGAVYEQYF
d_gene: TRBD2; abundance: .; len: 17; j_gene: TRBJ2-1; v_gene: TRBV7-9; CDR3nt: TGTGCCAGCAGCCCTCAGGCTAGCGGGACGTCCTACAATGAGCAGTTCTTC; CDR3aa: CASSPQASGTSYNEQFF
d_gene: .; abundance: many; len: 12; j_gene: TRBJ1-2; v_gene: TRBV5-1; CDR3nt: TGCGCCAGCAGCCCGTCGGATTCTGGCTACACCTTC; CDR3aa: CASSPSDSGYTF